Following are 30 T cell receptor beta chains from one sample sequenced in a study of regulatory T cells in long-lasting Graves disease. Arm-PCR of CDR3 regions and iRepertoire HTBI primers were the basis on which TCR beta libraries were built. TCRdb used MiXCR to reprocess the multiplex PCR reads, holding one entry per CDR3 protein. In the table there are approximately 350,000 distinct CDR3 sequences, approximately 23% of which are singletons. Described time point: persistent/refractory GD, antithyroid drugs over 5 years with positive TRAb. PBMC-derived RNA was used for the TCR library. The source material was peripheral blood mononuclear cells (PBMCs), sampled when the disease was refractory, from a patient treated with antithyroid drugs. These receptors were taken from a woman in her thirties or forties with Graves disease.

This clonotype came up a few times. The chain combines TRBV5-1 with TRBJ2-7; 7 bases line up with TRBD1. The ends lost 1 base at V and 7 bases at J; junction bases unmatched: 11. The CDR3 loop spans 15 amino acids. Per germline, CDR1 SGHRS and CDR2 YFSETQ. Here the CDR3 DNA reads TGCGCCAGCAGCTTGAGCCGGACAGGCCCGGGGGAGCAGTACTTC. Translating gives CASSLSRTGPGEQYF.

The rearrangement joins TRBV28 to TRBJ2-7; 7 nucleotides align to TRBD1. Unmatched junction bases numbered 10, after V lost 7 bases and J lost 7 bases. The CDR3 has 13 residues. CDR1 and CDR2 from the germline V gene are MDHEN and SYDVKM. CDR3 amino acids: CASTGTEETEQYF. CDR3 nucleotides: TGTGCCAGCACCGGGACAGAAGAAACTGAGCAGTACTTC.

The chain combines TRBV7-8 with TRBJ1-5, with D possibly TRBD1 on 6 matching bases. The CDR3 covers 14 residues. V was clipped by 0 bases and J by 7 bases, with 10 bases between them. Germline V gives CDR1 SGHVS, CDR2 FQNEAQ. This CDR3 reads CASSLAQGWQPQHF. The CDR3 DNA sequence: TGTGCCAGCAGCTTAGCCCAGGGGTGGCAGCCCCAGCATTTT.

The V gene is TRBV9, the J gene TRBJ1-5, with a weak D call TRBD1 (6 bases). The germline gives CDR1 SGDLS, CDR2 YYNGEE. The CDR3 extends over 14 amino acids. V was trimmed by 4 bases and J by 4 bases, leaving 12 bases between them. CDR3 region: CASSRRDINQPQHF. CDR3 DNA sequence: TGTGCCAGCAGCAGGCGGGACATTAATCAGCCCCAGCATTTT.

V gene TRBV6-1 combines with J gene TRBJ2-7; D is uncertain. The CDR3 loop spans 12 amino acids. V dropped 7 bases and J dropped 3 bases, with 10 bases sitting between them. Germline CDR1 MNHNS, CDR2 SASEGT. The CDR3 region is CASKGGNYEQYF. The CDR3 nucleotides are TGTGCCAGCAAGGGCGGAAACTACGAGCAGTACTTC.

The chain employs TRBV19 and TRBJ1-5; D is undetermined. V dropped 7 bases and J dropped 3 bases, with 13 bases sitting between them. CDR3 length: 14 residues. CDR1 is LNHDA, CDR2 SQIVND, per germline (reference sequence). CDR3 region: CASKASRDNQPQHF. DNA for the CDR3: TGTGCCAGTAAGGCGTCAAGGGACAATCAGCCCCAGCATTTT.

The rearrangement uses TRBV19 and TRBJ2-1; 14 nucleotides match TRBD2. The CDR3 has 15 residues. Germline CDR1 is LNHDA and CDR2 is SQIVND (reference sequence). The V gene end was trimmed by 6 bases and the J gene end by 9 bases; junction bases not matched to a gene: 7. CDR3 region: CASSWTSGRFSEQFF. In nucleotides, the CDR3 is TGTGCCAGTAGCTGGACTAGCGGGAGGTTTAGTGAGCAGTTCTTC.

The rearrangement links TRBV5-5 to TRBJ2-5, with unresolved D. This CDR3 spans 14 amino acids. The germline CDR1 and CDR2 sequences are SGHKS and YYEKEE (reference sequence). With 4 bases removed from V and 0 bases from J, the gap between germline ends came to 10 bases. The chain's CDR3 is CASSPQNHQETQYF. CDR3 DNA sequence: TGTGCCAGCAGCCCCCAGAACCACCAAGAGACCCAGTACTTC.

The CDR3 region is CASSFDRGPGGQYF. Here the CDR3 DNA reads TGTGCCAGCAGCTTCGACAGGGGGCCCGGCGGCCAGTACTTC. The gene calls are TRBV7-2 and TRBJ2-5; TRBD1 agrees at 10 bases. Germline assignment: CDR1 SGHTA and CDR2 FQGNSA. Trimming cost V 3 bases and J 10 bases; bases outside gene matches: 8. This CDR3 is built from 14 residues.

Comments on this clonotype: The junction differs from germline at one of its ends, possibly a read error. V is TRBV28 and J is TRBJ1-4; the match to TRBD1 covers 9 bases. The CDR3 consists of 14 residues. In germline, CDR1 is MDHEN, CDR2 SYDVKM. CDR3 nucleotides: TGTGCCAGCAGTCCCGGGACAGGGTATGAAAAACTGTCTTTT. Translated: CASSPGTGYEKLSF.

This clonotype was detected ten times or more. The rearrangement links TRBV28 to TRBJ2-5, with 9 bases lining up with TRBD2. This CDR3 contains 16 residues. Germline values: CDR1 MDHEN, CDR2 SYDVKM. The V and J ends lost 4 bases and 0 bases, in that order; junction bases with no gene match: 6. The CDR3 DNA follows: TGTGCCAGCAGTTCAGCGGGAGGTCTGTACCAAGAGACCCAGTACTTC. Its protein is CASSSAGGLYQETQYF.

This clonotype appeared many times. This chain connects TRBV28 to TRBJ2-7; D may be TRBD1 (5 bases). Trimming took off 1 base at V and 0 bases at J, with 13 bases between the two ends. CDR1 MDHEN and CDR2 SYDVKM come from the germline V gene. The CDR3 runs to 16 residues. The CDR3 sequence: CASSLLWGLYSYEQYF. The CDR3 region has the DNA TGTGCCAGCAGTTTATTATGGGGCCTTTACTCCTACGAGCAGTACTTC.

The chain combines TRBV20-1 with TRBJ1-1; perhaps TRBD1 as D (6 bases). Per germline, CDR1 DFQATT and CDR2 SNEGSKA (reference sequence). V lost 3 bases, J lost 3 bases, and 14 bases lay in between. CDR3 length: 14 amino acids. CDR3 region: CSAREGGWDTEAFF. The CDR3 coding sequence is TGCAGTGCTAGGGAGGGGGGCTGGGACACTGAAGCTTTCTTT.

The table lists this clonotype with many counts. A read error may produce the germline difference seen at one junction end. This chain connects TRBV15 to TRBJ2-4, with a tentative D call TRBD2 (7 bases). CDR3 length equals 15 residues. CDR1 is LNHNV, CDR2 YYDKDF, per germline (reference sequence). The CDR3 protein is CATSPLGGGINIQYF. In nucleotides, the CDR3 is TGTGCTACCAGCCCCCTAGGGGGGGGGATAAACATTCAGTACTTC.

This clonotype has just a few counts. This sequence may be a read error, since a much larger clone differs from it by one base. The genes are TRBV11-2 and TRBJ1-1; TRBD1 might be the D (5 bases). Germline loops: CDR1 SGHAT, CDR2 FQNNGV. There are 14 residues in the CDR3. DNA for the CDR3: TGTGCCAGCAGCTTAGCGGGGGTAGGCACTGAAGCTTCCTTT. Protein sequence: CASSLAGVGTEASF.

The chain carries TRBV7-9 and TRBJ1-6, with a tentative D call TRBD1 (5 bases). Deletions cut 0 bases from V and 8 bases from J, with 11 bases between. The length of the CDR3 is 15 residues. Germline loops: CDR1 SEHNR, CDR2 FQNEAQ (reference sequence). The CDR3 coding sequence is TGTGCCAGCAGCTTAGCCCGGGGCAGCCATTCACCCCTCCACTTT. This sequence encodes CASSLARGSHSPLHF. Full variable domain (outside the CDR3, taken from reference TRBV7-9 and TRBJ1-6): DTGVSQNPRHKITKRGQNVTFRCDPISEHNRLYWYRQTLGQGPEFLTYFQNEAQLEKSRLLSDRFSAERPKGSFSTLEIQRTEQGDSAMYLCASSLARGSHSPLHFGNGTRLTVT.

V usage is TRBV7-9 and J usage is TRBJ1-1, with TRBD1 matching over 10 bases. This CDR3 is 18 amino acids long. Germline loops: CDR1 SEHNR, CDR2 FQNEAQ (reference sequence). V gave up 6 bases and J gave up 4 bases; unmatched junction bases: 17. CDR3 coding DNA: TGTGCCAGCAGTTCGGCTACCGGGACAGGGGTACCTTTCACTGAAGCTTTCTTT. This gives the protein CASSSATGTGVPFTEAFF.

The chain combines TRBV20-1 with TRBJ2-7; D is uncertain. The CDR3 sequence is 14 residues long. V was trimmed by 1 base and J by 0 bases, leaving 10 bases between them. CDR1 and CDR2 from the germline V gene are DFQATT and SNEGSKA (reference sequence). In DNA, the CDR3 is TGCAGTGCTAGAGGAGGCAGTATCTCCTACGAGCAGTACTTC. Protein: CSARGGSISYEQYF.

This clonotype has only a few counts. The chain employs TRBV11-2 and TRBJ2-7; 7 bases match TRBD1. Germline CDR1 SGHAT, CDR2 FQNNGV. J lost 3 bases, V lost 5 bases, and 19 bases had no gene match. The CDR3 contains 18 residues. The CDR3, as DNA: TGTGCCAGCAGCCTGACACTCGCACCGACAGGGTCAAGCTACGAGCAGTACTTC. Protein sequence: CASSLTLAPTGSSYEQYF.

This clonotype was observed many times. The rearrangement uses TRBV28 and TRBJ1-2, with 8 bases identical to TRBD1. This CDR3 has 14 residues. Trimming removed 6 bases from V and 6 bases from J; junction bases left unmatched: 9. Germline V gives CDR1 MDHEN, CDR2 SYDVKM. CDR3 in amino acids: CASRRTGSSDGYTF. In nucleotides, the CDR3 is TGTGCCAGCAGACGGACAGGGAGTAGTGATGGCTACACCTTC.

The chain links TRBV7-2 to TRBJ2-2; D is ambiguous. V was clipped by 2 bases and J by 6 bases, with 10 bases between them. In germline, CDR1 is SGHTA, CDR2 FQGNSA. This CDR3 has 14 residues. CDR3 loop: CASSLSVFSGELFF. Here the CDR3 DNA reads TGTGCCAGCAGCTTATCAGTTTTTTCCGGGGAGCTGTTTTTT.

This clonotype was seen at least ten times. The chain couples TRBV28 to TRBJ2-2; D possibly corresponds to TRBD2 (6 bases). The CDR3 totals 15 residues. Trimming took 1 base from V and 2 from J, leaving 8 bases between them. The germline V gene has CDR1 MDHEN and CDR2 SYDVKM. The DNA of the CDR3 is TGTGCCAGCAGTTTATTGGGACTTAACACCGGGGAGCTGTTTTTT. It yields the protein CASSLLGLNTGELFF.

This clonotype was counted a few times. At one end, the junction sequence differs from germline, possibly due to a read error. The chain couples TRBV11-2 to TRBJ1-1; D is undetermined. The CDR3 loop spans 13 amino acids. CDR1 SGHAT and CDR2 FQNNGV come from the germline V gene. CDR3 in DNA: TGTGCCAGCAGCTTAAGGGTTGAGACTGAAGCTCTCTTT. Its translation is CASSLRVETEALF.

A note on this clonotype: A much larger clone differs by one base, so this may be a read error. This chain links TRBV5-1 with TRBJ1-1; maybe TRBD1 (5 bases). This CDR3 region has 17 residues. Germline values: CDR1 SGHRS, CDR2 YFSETQ. CDR3 DNA sequence: TGCGCCAGCGGCTTGGGACCGTATGGGGGTTTGAACACTGAAGCTTTCTTT. Its protein is CASGLGPYGGLNTEAFF.

Regarding this clonotype: This may be a read error: a much more frequent sequence differs by one nucleotide. The chain has TRBV28 and TRBJ1-5; tentatively, D is TRBD1 (5 bases). Per germline, CDR1 MDHEN and CDR2 SYDVKM. CDR3 size: 14 residues. The CDR3 DNA reads TGTGCCAGCTGTCCGGGGGGGAGGACTCAGCCCCGGCATTTT. Its protein product is CASCPGGRTQPRHF. The variable domain in full, with the rest retrieved from reference TRBV28 and TRBJ1-5, is DVKVTQSSRYLVKRTGEKVFLECVQDMDHENMFWYRQDPGLGLRLIYFSYDVKMKEKGDIPEGYSVSREKKERFSLILESASTNQTSMYLCASCPGGRTQPRHFGDGTRLSIL.

V and J are TRBV13 and TRBJ2-2; D may be TRBD1 (6 bases). Trimming cost V 8 bases and J 2 bases, with 24 bases left between them. From germline, CDR1 is PRHDT and CDR2 FYEKMQ (reference sequence). The CDR3 has 18 amino acids. The CDR3 DNA reads as TGTGCCAGCGGTCCCCCCCGCCGACAGGCCAAAAACACCGGGGAGCTGTTTTTT. Its protein product is CASGPPRRQAKNTGELFF.

At least ten counts were recorded for this clonotype. The chain combines TRBV2 with TRBJ2-4; 7 bases are shared with TRBD2. CDR3 length: 15 residues. V dropped 8 bases and J dropped 0; count of bases not matched to a gene: 7. In germline, CDR1 is SNHLY, CDR2 FYNNEI. The CDR3 DNA follows: TGTGCCAGCCAGCGGGAAGATCTAGCCAAAAACATTCAGTACTTC. Translation gives CASQREDLAKNIQYF. Full variable domain (remainder filled in from reference TRBV2 and TRBJ2-4): EPEVTQTPSHQVTQMGQEVILRCVPISNHLYFYWYRQILGQKVEFLVSFYNNEISEKSEIFDDQFSVERPDGSNFTLKIRSTKLEDSAMYFCASQREDLAKNIQYFGAGTRLSVL.

This clonotype has at least ten counts. V usage is TRBV2 and J usage is TRBJ2-5; 11 bases line up with TRBD2. The J segment lost 1 base and the V segment lost 5 bases, leaving 9 bases of the junction unmatched. CDR3 length: 17 residues. Looked up from germline, CDR1 is SNHLY and CDR2 is FYNNEI. CDR3 coding DNA: TGTGCCAGCAGTCGACTCCCGGGACTAGCGGTCCAAGAGACCCAGTACTTC. Translating it yields CASSRLPGLAVQETQYF.

This clonotype was seen repeatedly, ten times or more. The chain joins TRBV6-1 to TRBJ2-7, with D tentatively TRBD2 (5 bases). The CDR3 consists of 15 residues. Trimming removed 6 bases from V and 3 bases from J, with 18 bases in between. Germline lookup yields CDR1 MNHNS and CDR2 SASEGT. The CDR3 DNA is TGTGCCAGCAGAGATTTTTCGGGATCCTTCTACGAGCAGTACTTC. Encoded protein: CASRDFSGSFYEQYF.

The chain links TRBV2 to TRBJ2-5; the D is unclear. Trimming pared 2 bases from V and 5 bases from J, leaving 18 bases between. The V gene's germline CDR1 is SNHLY and CDR2 FYNNEI. CDR3 length: 16 amino acids. Here the CDR3 DNA reads TGTGCCAGCAGTGAAACTTTAGGACGTCTCGGGGAGACCCAGTACTTC. The encoded protein is CASSETLGRLGETQYF.